The 8 T cell receptor beta chains in this list originate from one sample, sequenced in a study of T cell responses to AZD1222 COVID-19 vaccine. Sequencing was performed with immunoSEQ multiplex PCR; in TCRdb, only in-frame clones are kept and a portion is missing. The repertoire has around 29,000 clones, 85% to 95% of them found once; the top ten carry 7.5% to 10%. Material: peripheral blood, obtained on day 0 of AZD1222 vaccination. The receptors were sampled from an adult in good health.

V is TRBV28 and J is TRBJ2-1; D is ambiguous. The V end lost 6 bases, the J end lost 4 bases, and 16 bases lay between the germline ends. Germline CDR1 MDHEN, CDR2 SYDVKM. The CDR3 has 15 residues. The CDR3 is CASRPHLPRYNEQFF. The CDR3, as DNA: TGTGCCAGCAGGCCACACCTCCCGAGGTACAATGAGCAGTTCTTC.

The chain recombines TRBV11-3 with TRBJ2-1, with a tentative D call TRBD2 (5 bases). Trimming stripped 4 bases from V and 0 bases from J, with 7 bases between. CDR3 length: 14 amino acids. The germline gives CDR1 SGHNT, CDR2 YENEEA. The CDR3 protein is CASSYEGSYNEQFF. CDR3 in DNA: TGTGCCAGCAGCTATGAGGGCTCCTACAATGAGCAGTTCTTC. Full variable domain (outside the CDR3, taken from reference TRBV11-3 and TRBJ2-1): EAGVVQSPRYKIIEKKQPVAFWCNPISGHNTLYWYLQNLGQGPELLIRYENEEAVDDSQLPKDRFSAERLKGVDSTLKIQPAELGDSAVYLCASSYEGSYNEQFFGPGTRLTVL.

The V gene is TRBV6-1, the J gene TRBJ2-1; weak D call: TRBD1 (6 bases). Germline assignment: CDR1 MNHNS and CDR2 SASEGT. Trimming shortened V by 0 bases and J by 10 bases, and 13 bases separated the two germline ends. This CDR3 region has 14 residues. DNA of the CDR3: TGTGCCAGCAGTGAAGCGCTTGAGGGGGTGGAGCAGTTCTTC. Amino acid sequence: CASSEALEGVEQFF.

A single count supports this clone. The rearrangement links TRBV29-1 to TRBJ2-2; D uncertain. CDR3 size: 14 residues. The V gene lost 7 bases and the J gene lost 2 bases, with 14 bases spanning the gap. Germline values: CDR1 SQVTM, CDR2 ANQGSEA. The DNA of the CDR3 is TGCAGCGCCTCGGGTCTGGACAACACCGGGGAGCTGTTTTTT. It is translated as CSASGLDNTGELFF.

As DNA, the CDR3 is TGCAGCGTTGAGGTATGGTCCACTGAAGCTTTCTTT. Encoded protein: CSVEVWSTEAFF. This chain uses TRBV29-1 with TRBJ1-1, with D unclear. The CDR3 has 12 residues. Germline values: CDR1 SQVTM, CDR2 ANQGSEA. Trimming removed 3 bases at V and 4 bases at J, with 9 bases between.

This sequence joins TRBV10-2 and TRBJ2-1; 7 bases align to TRBD1. The CDR3 runs 15 residues. Germline CDR1 and CDR2: WSHSY and SAAADI. The junction had 11 bases not matched to a gene; V was cut back by 6 bases and J by 6 bases. CDR3 residues: CASRERQGLGNEQFF. The DNA of the CDR3 is TGCGCCAGCAGAGAAAGACAGGGTCTAGGCAATGAGCAGTTCTTC.

The rearrangement joins TRBV25-1 to TRBJ2-7; weak D call: TRBD2 (5 bases). Germline CDR1 is MGHDK and CDR2 is SYGVNS. The CDR3 totals 14 residues. Trimming stripped 5 bases from V and 3 bases from J, with 14 bases between. As DNA, the CDR3 is TGTGCCAGCAGTCACGGAACCGGGAACTACGAGCAGTACTTC. Its translation: CASSHGTGNYEQYF.

This chain links TRBV21-1 with TRBJ1-2. TRBV21-1 is described as a pseudogene. The CDR3 spans 14 residues. Here the CDR3 reads CASSKGEGGFGYTF. The CDR3 DNA reads TGTGCCAGCAGCAAGGGGGAAGGGGGGTTTGGCTACACCTTC.